This T cell receptor (beta chain) is drawn from a study of cytomegalovirus exposure and HLA in healthy donors. The PCR had 60 Vbeta and 13 Jbeta primers. TCRdb's table, derived via immunoSEQ multiplex PCR, lists solely in-frame clones and lacks some. Here the sample spans approximately 100,000 clones, around 76% being singletons. Germline V gives CDR1 LGHNA, CDR2 YSLEER. The CDR3 sequence is 15 residues long. V lost 1 base and J 6 bases, leaving 15 bases between the germline ends. The source is a human donor in good health. Sequenced material: PBMCs. This rearrangement joins TRBV4-3 to TRBJ1-2, with D perhaps matching TRBD1 (5 bases). CDR3 sequence reads: CASSQGARVVDGYTF. The CDR3 DNA follows: TGCGCCAGCAGCCAAGGGGCCAGGGTAGTAGATGGCTACACCTTC.